The next 16 T cell receptor beta chains were all read from a single sample in a study of T cells in localized non-small cell lung cancer. Sequencing was performed with immunoSEQ multiplex PCR; in TCRdb, only in-frame clones are kept and a portion is missing. Of about 78,000 clones in the sample, almost 85% were seen once. Source: peripheral blood, taken before any cancer treatment. These receptors came from a man aged 40-75 years with stage I lung adenocarcinoma.

V and J are TRBV2 and TRBJ1-5; possible D gene TRBD1, 5 bases. CDR1 is SNHLY and CDR2 is FYNNEI in the germline V gene. The CDR3 consists of 13 residues. Trimming took off 5 bases at V and 7 bases at J, with 12 bases between the two ends. In nucleotides, the CDR3 is TGTGCCAGCAGTCAAGGGGCTGGACAGCCCCAGCATTTT. This encodes CASSQGAGQPQHF.

This clone came up a few times. The V and J genes are TRBV6-4 and TRBJ1-1, with 7 bases lining up with TRBD1. Germline loops: CDR1 MRHNA, CDR2 SNTAGT. V shed 4 bases, J shed 1 base, and the junction held 9 bases outside the gene matches. This CDR3 contains 16 residues. In nucleotides, the CDR3 is TGTGCCAGCAGTGCCTTCGACAGGGAACCGAACACTGAAGCTTTCTTT. This codes for CASSAFDREPNTEAFF.

The chain uses TRBV19 and TRBJ2-3; TRBD1 matches 10 bases. This CDR3 region has 13 residues. From germline, CDR1 is LNHDA and CDR2 SQIVND (reference sequence). J gave up 3 bases and V 10 bases, and 4 bases lay outside the gene matches. The CDR3 loop reads CATSDRGTDTQYF. CDR3 sequence (DNA): TGTGCCACCTCGGACAGGGGGACAGATACGCAGTATTTT.

The J gene is TRBJ2-7, the V gene TRBV5-6; TRBD1 might be the D (6 bases). This CDR3 region has 15 residues. The germline V gene has CDR1 SGHDT and CDR2 YYEEEE. V dropped 4 bases and J dropped 1 base, with 15 bases sitting between them. The CDR3 DNA sequence: TGTGCCAGCAGCACCGGCCTGGACAGATCCTACGAGCAGTACTTC. This sequence encodes CASSTGLDRSYEQYF. Full variable domain (rest looked up from reference TRBV5-6 and TRBJ2-7): DAGVTQSPTHLIKTRGQQVTLRCSPKSGHDTVSWYQQALGQGPQFIFQYYEEEERQRGNFPDRFSGHQFPNYSSELNVNALLLGDSALYLCASSTGLDRSYEQYFGPGTRLTVT.

The V and J genes are TRBV7-9 and TRBJ1-1; D might be TRBD1 (5 bases). This CDR3 is 13 amino acids long. Germline values: CDR1 SEHNR, CDR2 FQNEAQ (reference sequence). The V gene lost 3 bases and the J gene lost 3 bases, with 8 bases spanning the gap. CDR3 nucleotides: TGTGCCAGCAGCTTTAAACAGGACACTGAAGCTTTCTTT. Amino acid sequence: CASSFKQDTEAFF.

V gene TRBV6-5 combines with J gene TRBJ1-1; no firm D call. This CDR3 contains 15 residues. V was trimmed by 2 bases and J by 3 bases, leaving 13 bases between them. Germline V gene data show CDR1 as MNHEY and CDR2 as SVGAGI. The DNA of the CDR3 is TGTGCCAGCAGTTACAATGGTGGGCCTGACACTGAAGCTTTCTTT. This encodes CASSYNGGPDTEAFF.

In its sample, this clone was seen once. The V call is TRBV5-1, the J call TRBJ2-7, with TRBD1 matching over 8 bases. The V segment lost 3 bases and the J segment 6 bases; nucleotides outside the gene matches: 5. The germline CDR1 and CDR2 sequences are SGHRS and YFSETQ. The CDR3 length is 13 residues. CDR3 in DNA: TGCGCCAGCAGCTGGACAGGGAGTGGCGAGCAGTACTTC. Residues: CASSWTGSGEQYF.

The chain couples TRBV7-2 to TRBJ2-3; the D is unclear. The V gene's germline CDR1 is SGHTA and CDR2 FQGNSA. The V end was cut by 3 bases, the J end by 7 bases, with 8 bases between. This CDR3 comprises 12 residues. The CDR3 region is CASSFQAHTQYF. CDR3 in DNA: TGTGCCAGCAGCTTTCAGGCTCATACGCAGTATTTT.

This clone was found a few times. The chain joins TRBV30 to TRBJ1-1, with 8 bases fitting TRBD1. Germline CDR1 reads GTSNPN; CDR2 reads SVGIG (reference sequence). This CDR3 has 13 amino acids. V shed 3 bases and J 3 bases; nucleotides not matched to a gene: 3. The CDR3 region has the DNA TGTGCCTGGAGCGAGGACAGGGACACTGAAGCTTTCTTT. It translates to CAWSEDRDTEAFF.

Only one count was recorded for this clone. The V and J genes are TRBV7-8 and TRBJ2-7; no firm D call. The V and J ends lost 4 bases and 5 bases respectively, with 15 bases between them. Germline CDR1 and CDR2: SGHVS and FQNEAQ. This CDR3 region has 14 residues. The CDR3 region is CASSYDPSSDEQYF. The CDR3 coding sequence is TGTGCCAGCAGCTATGACCCGAGCAGTGACGAGCAGTACTTC.

The V and J genes are TRBV5-4 and TRBJ1-2; possible D gene TRBD1, 6 bases. The V gene lost 4 bases and the J gene lost 2 bases, with 21 bases spanning the gap. The CDR3 length is 17 residues. From germline, CDR1 is SGHNT and CDR2 YYREEE (reference sequence). The chain's CDR3 is CASSPDPTQGFNYGYTF. The DNA for the CDR3 is TGTGCCAGCAGCCCTGACCCCACCCAGGGGTTCAACTATGGCTACACCTTC.

This clone was seen only once. The rearrangement links TRBV28 to TRBJ1-2; D is ambiguous. The V end lost 5 bases, the J end lost 2 bases, and 9 bases lay between the germline ends. Germline lookup yields CDR1 MDHEN and CDR2 SYDVKM. The CDR3 runs 13 residues. DNA for the CDR3: TGTGCCAGCAGTCGACTCACCAACTATGGCTACACCTTC. It codes for CASSRLTNYGYTF.

This chain joins TRBV29-1 and TRBJ2-3; 14 bases are a match to TRBD2. CDR3 length equals 15 residues. Germline values: CDR1 SQVTM, CDR2 ANQGSEA. Trimming removed 5 bases from V and 8 bases from J; junction bases left unmatched: 9. As DNA, the CDR3 is TGCAGCGTTCGGACTAGCGGGAGGATTGGGGGTACGCAGTATTTT. This encodes CSVRTSGRIGGTQYF.

The chain has TRBV7-9 and TRBJ2-5; TRBD2 is a possible D gene (5 bases). The germline V gene encodes CDR1 SEHNR and CDR2 FQNEAQ (reference sequence). V lost 4 bases and J lost 7, with 16 bases in between. CDR3 length: 14 residues. The CDR3 coding sequence is TGTGCCAGCAGCTCGTCTTCCGCCCGGGGGACCCAGTACTTC. Protein sequence: CASSSSSARGTQYF.

The V and J genes are TRBV10-2 and TRBJ2-7, with D perhaps TRBD2 (7 bases). V was pared by 0 bases and J by 2 bases, with 14 bases between. The CDR3 is 16 amino acids. Germline CDR1 and CDR2: WSHSY and SAAADI. CDR3 sequence (DNA): TGCGCCAGCAGTGAGTCGGGGGGGGCTGGGCCCTACGAGCAGTACTTC. This sequence encodes CASSESGGAGPYEQYF.

The V call is TRBV2, the J call TRBJ1-1; a possible D gene is TRBD1 (5 bases). Trimming removed 4 bases from V and 2 bases from J, with 14 bases in between. The length of the CDR3 is 15 residues. Germline V gives CDR1 SNHLY, CDR2 FYNNEI. The CDR3 region is CASSAPPDRNTEAFF. As DNA, the CDR3 is TGTGCCAGCAGTGCCCCGCCCGACAGAAACACTGAAGCTTTCTTT.